This entry is about one T cell receptor (beta chain). The record originates from a study of T cell changes during pregnancy in multiple sclerosis. Looked up from germline, CDR1 is MGHRA and CDR2 is YSYEKL. The V gene lost 1 base and the J gene lost 3 bases, with 12 bases spanning the gap. The CDR3 is made up of 15 amino acids. TCRdb keeps only in-frame clones here, not all; method: immunoSEQ multiplex PCR. The table lists about 40,000 clones, 80% to 95% of them singletons. The chain combines TRBV4-1 with TRBJ2-5; possibly TRBD2 for D (5 bases). This receptor was identified in a female donor with multiple sclerosis, enrolled in a pregnancy study. The specimen comprised CD8+ T cells from peripheral blood mononuclear cells, sampled in the first trimester of pregnancy. In nucleotides, the CDR3 is TGCGCCAGCAGCCAAGTCGCCGGGGTTGAAGAGACCCAGTACTTC. Protein sequence: CASSQVAGVEETQYF.